These 8 T cell receptor beta chains came from one sample sequenced in a study of vaccination and CD4 T cells after COVID-19. These receptors' targets are unknown. Treatment denoted: roughly 11-day PBMC culture with coronavirus spike peptide pools or control peptides (ViraFEST assay). The Oncomine TCR Beta short-read assay was applied to DNA of cultured CD4+ T cells. TCRdb re-called the PCR reads through MiXCR, storing one row per CDR3 protein. Altogether about 17,000 distinct CDR3 sequences are present, roughly 43% being singletons, with the ten largest covering about 6%. The sequenced sample was CD4+ T cells from blood, cultured in vitro, obtained after SARS-CoV-2 vaccination. The receptors originated from a human donor who had recovered from COVID-19.

The gene calls are TRBV6-1 and TRBJ2-3, with 7 positions matching TRBD1. Germline CDR1 is MNHNS and CDR2 is SASEGT. There are 16 residues in the CDR3. Trimming removed 7 bases from V and 4 bases from J; junction bases left unmatched: 14. DNA of the CDR3: TGTGCCAGCACCGCACGGACAGGCACAGGGCCAGATACGCAGTATTTT. Translation gives CASTARTGTGPDTQYF.

The chain is built from TRBV5-1 and TRBJ1-1; D gene uncertain. In germline, CDR1 is SGHRS, CDR2 YFSETQ. Trimming cost V 0 bases and J 5 bases, with 11 bases left between them. The CDR3 consists of 14 residues. This CDR3 is CASSLVAGGTEAFF. CDR3 nucleotide sequence: TGCGCCAGCAGCTTGGTTGCAGGTGGAACTGAAGCTTTCTTT.

This clonotype came up a few times. The CDR3 spells CASSLAGDGYTF. The CDR3 DNA sequence: TGTGCCAGCAGCTTGGCTGGGGATGGCTACACCTTC. The chain carries TRBV5-4 and TRBJ1-2; D remains ambiguous. V dropped 0 bases and J dropped 6 bases, with 6 bases sitting between them. The germline V gene has CDR1 SGHNT and CDR2 YYREEE (reference sequence). The CDR3 totals 12 residues.

V and J are TRBV20-1 and TRBJ1-1; 10 nucleotides agree with TRBD1. Per germline, CDR1 DFQATT and CDR2 SNEGSKA (reference sequence). V gave up 7 bases and J gave up 5 bases; unmatched junction bases: 7. The CDR3 loop spans 13 amino acids. Here the CDR3 DNA reads TGCAGTGTCCTTCCGGGACAGGGGACTGAAGCTTTCTTT. It specifies CSVLPGQGTEAFF.

This chain connects TRBV2 to TRBJ1-1; D may be TRBD1 (6 bases). The CDR3 has 13 amino acids. Germline CDR1 reads SNHLY; CDR2 reads FYNNEI. V was shortened by 8 bases and J by 1 base, with 11 bases between the two germline ends. The CDR3 spells CASRQEANTEAFF. The CDR3 region has the DNA TGTGCCAGCCGACAGGAGGCGAACACTGAAGCTTTCTTT. The full variable domain, its missing parts supplied by reference TRBV2 and TRBJ1-1, is EPEVTQTPSHQVTQMGQEVILRCVPISNHLYFYWYRQILGQKVEFLVSFYNNEISEKSEIFDDQFSVERPDGSNFTLKIRSTKLEDSAMYFCASRQEANTEAFFGQGTRLTVV.

The chain employs TRBV28 and TRBJ2-7; D gene unclear. CDR1 is MDHEN, CDR2 SYDVKM, per germline. V lost 6 bases and J lost 0, with 12 bases in between. There are 14 residues in the CDR3. The DNA for the CDR3 is TGTGCCAGCAGGTCCCCCCAGAGCTCCTACGAGCAGTACTTC. As protein: CASRSPQSSYEQYF.

The rearrangement links TRBV21-1 to TRBJ1-4; whether TRBD1, the table's D call, matches the DNA was not checked. TRBV21-1 is tagged as a pseudogene. This CDR3 region has 13 residues. The CDR3, as DNA: TGTGCCAGCAGCCGGGACCATAATGAAAAACTGTTTTTT. It specifies CASSRDHNEKLFF.

J is TRBJ2-7 and V is TRBV7-6; D uncertain. The CDR3 is 14 amino acids. Germline V gene sequence: CDR1 SGHVS, CDR2 FNYEAQ. The germline V and J ends were trimmed by 1 base and 1 base, with 8 bases remaining between them. The DNA for the CDR3 is TGTGCCAGCAGCTTAGGGCTCCGTTCCTACGAGCAGTACTTC. It specifies CASSLGLRSYEQYF.